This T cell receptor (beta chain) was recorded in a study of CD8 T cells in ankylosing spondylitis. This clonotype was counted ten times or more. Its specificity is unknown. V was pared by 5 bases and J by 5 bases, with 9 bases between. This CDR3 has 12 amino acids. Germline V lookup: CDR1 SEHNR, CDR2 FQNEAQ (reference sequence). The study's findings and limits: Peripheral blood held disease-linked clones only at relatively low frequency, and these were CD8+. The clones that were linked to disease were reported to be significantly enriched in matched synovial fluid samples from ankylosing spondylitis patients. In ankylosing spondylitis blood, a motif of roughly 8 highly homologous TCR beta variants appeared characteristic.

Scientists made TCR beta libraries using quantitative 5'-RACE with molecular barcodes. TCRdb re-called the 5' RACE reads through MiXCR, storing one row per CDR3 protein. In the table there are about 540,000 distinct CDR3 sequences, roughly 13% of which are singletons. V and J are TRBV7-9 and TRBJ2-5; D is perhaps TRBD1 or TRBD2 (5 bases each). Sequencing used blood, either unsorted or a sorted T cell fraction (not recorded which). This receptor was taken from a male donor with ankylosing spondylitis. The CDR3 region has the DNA TGTGCCAGCAGCAGGGGACGGGAGACCCAGTACTTC. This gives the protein CASSRGRETQYF.